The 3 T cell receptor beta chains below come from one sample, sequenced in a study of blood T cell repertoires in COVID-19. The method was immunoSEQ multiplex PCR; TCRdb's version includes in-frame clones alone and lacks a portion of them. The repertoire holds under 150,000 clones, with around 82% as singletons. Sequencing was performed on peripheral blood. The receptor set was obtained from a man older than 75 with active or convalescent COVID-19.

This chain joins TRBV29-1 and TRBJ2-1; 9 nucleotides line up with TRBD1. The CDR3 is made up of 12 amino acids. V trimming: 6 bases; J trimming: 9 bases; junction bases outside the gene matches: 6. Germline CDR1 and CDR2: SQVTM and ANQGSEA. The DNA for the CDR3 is TGCAGCGTGCAAACAGGGGGCATTGAGCAGTTCTTC. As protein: CSVQTGGIEQFF.

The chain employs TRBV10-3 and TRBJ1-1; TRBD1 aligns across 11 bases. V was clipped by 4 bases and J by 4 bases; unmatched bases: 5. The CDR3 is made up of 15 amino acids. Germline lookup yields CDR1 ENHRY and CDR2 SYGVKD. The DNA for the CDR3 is TGTGCCATCAGTGGGACAGGGGGCGCAGGCACTGAAGCTTTCTTT. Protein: CAISGTGGAGTEAFF.

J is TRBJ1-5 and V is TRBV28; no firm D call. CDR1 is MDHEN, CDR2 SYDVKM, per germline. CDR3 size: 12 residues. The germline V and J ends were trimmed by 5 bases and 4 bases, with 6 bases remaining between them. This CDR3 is CASSDGNQPQHF. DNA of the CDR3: TGTGCCAGCAGTGACGGGAATCAGCCCCAGCATTTT.